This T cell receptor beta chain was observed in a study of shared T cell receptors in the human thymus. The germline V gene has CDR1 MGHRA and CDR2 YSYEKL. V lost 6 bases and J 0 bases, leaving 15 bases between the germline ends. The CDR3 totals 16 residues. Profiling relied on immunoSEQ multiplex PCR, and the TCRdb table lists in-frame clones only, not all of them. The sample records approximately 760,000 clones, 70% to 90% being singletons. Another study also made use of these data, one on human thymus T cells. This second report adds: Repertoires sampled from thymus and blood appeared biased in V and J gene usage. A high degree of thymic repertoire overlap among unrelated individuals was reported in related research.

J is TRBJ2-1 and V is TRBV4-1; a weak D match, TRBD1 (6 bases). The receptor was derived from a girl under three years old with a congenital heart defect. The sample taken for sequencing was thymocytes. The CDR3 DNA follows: TGCGCCAGCAGGTCCACCGACAGGCACTCCTACAATGAGCAGTTCTTC. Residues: CASRSTDRHSYNEQFF.